This TCR beta chain was identified in a study of blood T cells in healthy people across ages. Study-level findings and limits: The unknown donor CMV status may have confounded expanded clonotype changes. Naive CD4+ cell counts and diversity both ran higher in long-lived than in aged donors.

Regarding this clonotype: Its cognate antigen is unknown.

Germline V lookup: CDR1 SGHRS, CDR2 YFSETQ. This CDR3 region has 18 residues. Peripheral blood samples of 9 to 10 milliliters were drawn from each donor. A J-beta primer mix and a sample-barcoded 5' primer were used in a second PCR of about 7 to 12 cycles. TCRdb reprocessed the 5' RACE reads with MiXCR, giving one entry per CDR3 protein. The repertoire holds fewer than 750,000 distinct CDR3 sequences, with around 48% as singletons. This receptor was taken from a man at least 80 years old in good health. The V and J genes are TRBV5-1 and TRBJ2-1; D is perhaps TRBD2 (5 bases). Near its end, the DNA agrees better with TRBJ2-7, so the J call may be wrong. What was sequenced was blood. The CDR3 sequence is CASSPWEYDLGSYNEQYF. The DNA of the CDR3 is TGCGCCAGCAGCCCGTGGGAGTACGACCTTGGCTCCTACAATGAGCAGTACTTC.